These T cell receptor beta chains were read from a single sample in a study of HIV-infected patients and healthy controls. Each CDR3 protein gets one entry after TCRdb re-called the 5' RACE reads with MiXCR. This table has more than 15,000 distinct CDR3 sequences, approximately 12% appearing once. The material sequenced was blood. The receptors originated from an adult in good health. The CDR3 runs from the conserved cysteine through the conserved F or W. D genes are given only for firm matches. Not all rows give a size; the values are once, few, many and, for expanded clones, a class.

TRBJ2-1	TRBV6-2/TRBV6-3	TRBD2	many	TGTGCCAGCAGTTACCCGCTAGCGGGCGCCGTCAATGAGCAGTTCTTC	CASSYPLAGAVNEQFF
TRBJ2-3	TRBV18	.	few	TGTGCCAGCTCTCCCGTGGCTAGCACAGATACGCAGTATTTT	CASSPVASTDTQYF
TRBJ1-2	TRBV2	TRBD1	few	TGTGCCAGCAGTGACAGGGGGGTCTATGGCTACACCTTC	CASSDRGVYGYTF
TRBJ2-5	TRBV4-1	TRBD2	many	TGCGCCAGCAGCTCACGACTAGCGGGGCCCAGGGGGGAGACCCAGTACTTC	CASSSRLAGPRGETQYF
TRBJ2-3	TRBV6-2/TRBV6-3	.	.	TGTGCCAGCAGTTATTGGCTGAACACAGATACGCAGTATTTT	CASSYWLNTDTQYF
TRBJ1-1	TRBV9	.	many	TGTGCCAGCAGCCCCGGACAGTCTGAAGCTTTCTTT	CASSPGQSEAFF
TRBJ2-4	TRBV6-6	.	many	TGTGCCAGCCTTGGGAGTTCCAAAAACATTCAGTACTTC	CASLGSSKNIQYF
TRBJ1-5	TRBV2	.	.	TGTGCCAGCAGTGAAAGGTATGCGGTAGGCAATCAGCCCCAGCATTTT	CASSERYAVGNQPQHF
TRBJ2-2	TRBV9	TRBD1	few	TGTGCCAGCAGCGTCGGATTCGGGACAGGGAGGACCGGGGAGCTGTTTTTT	CASSVGFGTGRTGELFF
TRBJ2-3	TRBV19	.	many	TGTGCCAGTAGCTGGAGGGACGGCTCCACAGATACGCAGTATTTT	CASSWRDGSTDTQYF
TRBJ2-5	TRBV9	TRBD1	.	TGTGCCAGCAGCGTTGGGACAGGGCAACAAGAGACCCAGTACTTC	CASSVGTGQQETQYF
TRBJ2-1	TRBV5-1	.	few	TGCGCCAGCAGCGAGGGTCAGAGCTACAATGAGCAGTTCTTC	CASSEGQSYNEQFF
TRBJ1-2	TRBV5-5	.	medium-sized	TGTGCCAGCAGCTTGGCCGGTACAGATATTCCCTACCACTATGGCTACACCTTC	CASSLAGTDIPYHYGYTF
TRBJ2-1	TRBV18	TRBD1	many	TGTGCCAGCTCACCGACACAGGGGGTTTACAATGAGCAGTTCTTC	CASSPTQGVYNEQFF
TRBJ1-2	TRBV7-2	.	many	TGTGCCAGCAGCCAAAGCAGGGGAACCTATGGCTACACCTTC	CASSQSRGTYGYTF
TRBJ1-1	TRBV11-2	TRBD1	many	TGTGCCAGCAGCTCGAATTTCAGGGGGACTGAAGCTTTCTTT	CASSSNFRGTEAFF
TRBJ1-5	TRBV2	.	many	TGTGCCAGCAGTGAGGCAGGACAGCCCCAGCATTTT	CASSEAGQPQHF
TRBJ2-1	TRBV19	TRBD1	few	TGTGCCAGTAGTTCTCCTCCTGGGACAGGGGGCTACAATGAGCAGTTCTTC	CASSSPPGTGGYNEQFF
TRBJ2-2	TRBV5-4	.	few	TGTGCCAGCAGCTTGGGTGGACGAGCGAACACCGGGGAGCTGTTTTTT	CASSLGGRANTGELFF
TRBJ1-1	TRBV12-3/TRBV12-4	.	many	TGTGCCAGCAGTTATCCCGACAGCCGTAACACTGAAGCTTTCTTT	CASSYPDSRNTEAFF
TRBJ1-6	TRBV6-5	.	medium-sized	TGTGCCAGCAGATTTCGCCGGGTCTTGCATAATTCACCCCTCCACTTT	CASRFRRVLHNSPLHF
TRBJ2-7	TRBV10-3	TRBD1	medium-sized	TGTGCCATCAGTGACCTAACAGGGGCCATAAGCGAGCAGTACTTC	CAISDLTGAISEQYF
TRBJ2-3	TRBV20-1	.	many	TGCAGTGCCGATACAGGGCCTAGCACAGATACGCAGTATTTT	CSADTGPSTDTQYF
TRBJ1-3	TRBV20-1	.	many	TGCAGTGCTAGAACTGCAGTAACTGGAAACACCATATATTTT	CSARTAVTGNTIYF
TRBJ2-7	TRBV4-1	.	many	TGCGCCAGCAGCCAAGAGGTGGACAGAAGGGAGCAGTACTTC	CASSQEVDRREQYF
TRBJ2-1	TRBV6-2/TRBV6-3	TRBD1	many	TGTGCCAGCAGTTATTACCGGGACAGGGTTCGTGAGCAGTTCTTC	CASSYYRDRVREQFF
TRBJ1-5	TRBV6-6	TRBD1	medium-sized	TGTGCCAGCAGTTTACAACAGGGGGTGAGCAATCAGCCCCAGCATTTT	CASSLQQGVSNQPQHF
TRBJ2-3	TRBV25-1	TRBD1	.	TGTGCCAGCAGTGTTCACTCCCCGGGACAGGCGAGCACAGATACGCAGTATTTT	CASSVHSPGQASTDTQYF
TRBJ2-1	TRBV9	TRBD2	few	TGTGCCAGCAGCTCGGGACTAGCGACAAGTCATAATGAGCAGTTCTTC	CASSSGLATSHNEQFF
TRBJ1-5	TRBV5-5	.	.	TGTGCCAGCAGCTTGGTGCTAACAGACTGGAATTCCGAGCCCCAGCATTTT	CASSLVLTDWNSEPQHF
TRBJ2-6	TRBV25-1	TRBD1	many	TGTGCCAGCAGTGACCAGCAAGGGACAGGGGGCACTGGGGCCAACGTCCTGACTTTC	CASSDQQGTGGTGANVLTF
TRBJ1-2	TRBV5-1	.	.	TGCGCCAGCAGCTTGGGGCAGATCTATGGCTACACCTTC	CASSLGQIYGYTF
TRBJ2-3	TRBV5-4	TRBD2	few	TGTGCCAGCAGCGCAGAACCCGAACTAGCGGGGGACACAGATACGCAGTATTTT	CASSAEPELAGDTDTQYF
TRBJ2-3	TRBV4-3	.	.	TGCGCCAGCAGCCAAAGAGGGGGCACAGATACGCAGTATTTT	CASSQRGGTDTQYF
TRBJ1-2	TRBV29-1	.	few	TGCAGCGTTGGGACTGTCTATGGCTACACCTTC	CSVGTVYGYTF
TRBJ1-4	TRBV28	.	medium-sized	TGTGCATCGGGGCCTCGTGATGAAAAACTGTTTTTT	CASGPRDEKLFF
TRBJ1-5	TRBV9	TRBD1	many	TGTGCCAGCAGCCCGGGACAGGGGGACAATCAGCCCCAGCATTTT	CASSPGQGDNQPQHF
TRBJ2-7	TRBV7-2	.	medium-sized	TGTGCCAGCAGCTTAAGGGAGGCGGGCGAGCAGTACTTC	CASSLREAGEQYF
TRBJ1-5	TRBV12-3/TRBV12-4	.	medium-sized	TGTGCCAGCAGTTTGGAGGGGGATGGGCAGCCCCAGCATTTT	CASSLEGDGQPQHF
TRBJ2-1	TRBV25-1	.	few	TGTGCCAGCAGTGAAGTCGTCTTGGATGAGCAGTTCTTC	CASSEVVLDEQFF
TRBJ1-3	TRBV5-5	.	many	TGTGCCAGCAGCTTGGCAGGGTTTGGCGGAAACACCATATATTTT	CASSLAGFGGNTIYF
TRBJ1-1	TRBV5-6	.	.	TGTGCCAGCAGCTTGATCTCAGGGGTCGGCACTGAAGCTTTCTTT	CASSLISGVGTEAFF
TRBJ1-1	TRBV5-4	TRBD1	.	TGTGCCAGCAGCTTAAACCGATGGACAGGGAAAGGGACTGAAGCTTTCTTT	CASSLNRWTGKGTEAFF
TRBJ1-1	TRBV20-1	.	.	TGCAGTTTTCAAGGTAACACTGAAGCTTTCTTT	CSFQGNTEAFF
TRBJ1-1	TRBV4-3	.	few	TGCGCCAGCAGCCAGGCTTTAAGGCAGGGGAGCACTGAAGCTTTCTTT	CASSQALRQGSTEAFF
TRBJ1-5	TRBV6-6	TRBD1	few	TGTGCCAGCAGTGGACAGGGTCCCAATCAGCCCCAGCATTTT	CASSGQGPNQPQHF
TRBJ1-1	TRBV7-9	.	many	TGTGCCAGCAGCTTTCCCAGGGGACAATCGTACACTGAAGCTTTCTTT	CASSFPRGQSYTEAFF
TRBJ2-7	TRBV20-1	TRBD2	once	TGCAGTGCTCCGCGGGGGGAGGACGAGCAGTACTTC	CSAPRGEDEQYF
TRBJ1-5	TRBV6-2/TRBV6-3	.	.	TGTGCCACAAATAGTGGGGGTGGCGGCAATCAGCCCCAGCATTTT	CATNSGGGGNQPQHF
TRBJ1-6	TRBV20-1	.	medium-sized	TGCAGTGCACCCGGGGGGGCGGCGGATTCACCCCTCCACTTT	CSAPGGAADSPLHF
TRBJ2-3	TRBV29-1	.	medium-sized	TGCAGCGTCTCCGGGACAAGAGAGACAGATACGCAGTATTTT	CSVSGTRETDTQYF
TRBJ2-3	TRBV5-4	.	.	TGTGCCAGCAGCCCCCCAATTAGCACAGATACGCAGTATTTT	CASSPPISTDTQYF
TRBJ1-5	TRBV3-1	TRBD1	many	TGTGCCAGCAGCCACTCAGACAGGGGGCACCAGCCCCAGCATTTT	CASSHSDRGHQPQHF
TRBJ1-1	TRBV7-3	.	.	TGTGCCAGCAGCTTCGGGGAGAGACCCACAACTGAAGCTTTCTTT	CASSFGERPTTEAFF